The source of this T cell receptor (beta chain) is a study of HIV-infected patients and healthy controls (dated by TCRdb to the mid-2010s). For the wider study: After three months of therapy, CD4 counts in about 90% of the 16 patients increased to a modest but significant degree while remaining below normal ranges. CD8 counts did not change consistently during early therapy, while the CD4:CD8 ratio increased slightly. Viral load fell below detection in most of the 16 patients by the second bleed and in all patients following a further year of therapy. Relative to controls, total CDR3 counts per chain did not differ significantly, and patients lacked overall T-cell lymphocytopenia. The study tested whether deep TCR repertoire sequencing of HIV patients' small blood samples could capture immune perturbation and reconstitution. What the research found in general, with its limitations: During therapy, HIV-associated CDR3s significantly decreased in frequency, while CMV-associated CDR3s did not change significantly, though most became more frequent. Alpha-beta chain pairing was not determined in the samples. A major limit on how widely the findings apply, in the view of the authors, was that only sixteen HIV-infected individuals were processed. Healthy controls shared more CDR3s between individuals than HIV+ patients, by Jaccard index and by count of highly shared sequences. Healthy control repertoires showed roughly threefold more distinct CDR3s and higher Shannon diversity than untreated HIV+ repertoires. The apparent post-therapy recovery of the Gini index in HIV-infected patients was not reproduced in size-matched repertoire data. Alpha-chain CDR3s from MAIT cells appeared at high frequency in healthy controls but were severely depleted in HIV+ repertoires. The therapy captured by the treated samples lasted only roughly three months, arguably too short a period to observe immune reconstitution given low adult thymic output. Donor HLA types were not determined in the study. Differing numbers of distinct sequences in patients and controls hindered comparison, and size-matching assigned excessive weight to rare events in the HIV-infected data. Sequencing depth was restricted by the use of whole blood, which also prevented the dynamics of distinct T-cell subpopulations from being separated. Slight age and sex profile differences between the study cohorts did not explain the observed diversity differences. Eight alpha and eight beta V genes showed significantly different mean usage between HIV-infected patients and controls. Oligoclonality may be reflected in the significantly higher mean Gini indices of HIV-infected repertoires compared with controls.

Between the V and J ends, shortened by 1 base and 4 bases respectively, the junction contains 8 bases. From the cysteine up to the phenylalanine, the CDR3 has a length of 13 residues. The only DNA kept is the CDR3, 39 bases in frame from the first base. CDR1 SGHRS and CDR2 YFSETQ are derived from the germline V gene. Follow-up blood from HIV-infected patients was collected roughly three months, about 14 weeks, after antiretroviral therapy began. Whole blood was used without cell fractionation, so the repertoire reflected all unsorted peripheral T cells. An approximately 2.6 ml sample of peripheral blood was drawn into Tempus tubes for RNA extraction. Patients were deemed ineligible for enrollment if they had febrile or AIDS-related illness, tumors, hepatitis B or C coinfection, immunomodulatory therapy, recent vaccination or treatment interruptions. Residual genomic DNA was removed with the TURBO-DNase kit and globin mRNA was depleted with GLOBINclear.

Only a few counts were recorded for this clonotype. Its antigen is unknown. Base-call qualities are not available, and no considerably larger clone is one nucleotide away. SuperScript III was used to reverse transcribe 500 ng RNA with primers targeting the alpha and beta constant regions. Separate libraries for the alpha and beta chains were generated through chain-specific third strand synthesis that incorporated multiplexing indices. To avoid primer bias, the protocol used one single primer pair to amplify every rearrangement within a chain, and the protocol also attached molecular barcodes to each cDNA molecule. T4 RNA Ligase 1 joined purified cDNA to a 5' RACE adapter that carried a random hexamer and the SP2 sequencing primer site. Second strand synthesis was performed with Phusion polymerase and primed from the SP2 site, and slow temperature ramps were applied to favor optimal annealing. Joined together, two random hexamer sequences that had both been added before amplification formed the 12-nucleotide barcode of each molecule. An amplification PCR of roughly 25 cycles with P5s and P7 primers came after a short first PCR that had added P5 and P7 adapter elements plus a second index. Libraries received about 26 PCR cycles in total, were quantified on a Qubit, sized on a Bioanalyzer, and diluted to around 4 nM. Sequencing of the normalized libraries was performed on an Illumina MiSeq with 2 x 250 paired-end kits. Reverse transcription reactions were cleaned up on MinElute columns and eluted into roughly 9.8 ul Tris-Cl. Adapter ligations ran for around 20 hours at 16 degrees C and were afterwards cleaned with AMPure XP beads at a 1:1 ratio. Regarding the original processing steps: Demultiplexed FASTQ files were processed with a modified Decombinator that output V, J, insert and barcode information. Sequences that shared a barcode but differed from the dominant sequence were discarded as errors, and original cDNA molecules were estimated by counting barcodes clustered at Levenshtein distance 3. The R packages ineq, vegan, igraph and RCytoscape were used for downstream analyses, together with IMGT nomenclature and CDR3 definitions. The authors computed V gene usage over distinct sequences and counted each TCR a single time to avoid skew from clonal expansion. Whenever two unique CDR3 amino acid sequences within a donor differed by a single Levenshtein edit, similarity networks linked them. The authors compiled published HIV-specific CDR3s (approximately 92 alpha, some 710 beta) and CMV-specific CDR3s (13 alpha, a few hundred beta) and searched for them in the repertoires. It was shown by random subsampling to size-matched repertoires that the decreased diversity of patients was not caused by their lower sequence numbers. The public reads were run again by TCRdb, first through fastp at Q25 and then through MiXCR, and only productive beta chains were kept. CDR3 protein sequences are deduplicated, and each keeps its most common genes and DNA. These V and J calls originate from TCRdb's pipeline instead of the authors' own analysis. The sample profile shows 8,000 to 9,500 distinct CDR3 sequences; approximately 7.9% of them were found once. The ten largest account for around a fifth of the sample.

The starting material was blood, obtained during antiretroviral therapy. This sequence uses TRBV5-1 and TRBJ1-1; too little of a D gene remains to name it. The receptor comes from an adult with HIV infection. The CDR3 region has the sequence CASSLLQATEAFF. The base sequence is TGCGCCAGCAGCTTGTTACAAGCCACTGAAGCTTTCTTT.